One sample yielded the 15 T cell receptor beta chains listed below, sequenced in a study of T cell changes during pregnancy in multiple sclerosis. Clones were read by immunoSEQ multiplex PCR, and TCRdb kept only the in-frame ones, dropping some. The sample lists 50,000 to 70,000 clones, roughly 92% occurring once. The sequences come from peripheral blood, collected in the first trimester of pregnancy. The receptors were sampled from a female donor with multiple sclerosis, enrolled in a pregnancy study.

The rearrangement uses TRBV7-3 and TRBJ2-3; a possible D gene is TRBD2 (6 bases). The CDR3 contains 15 residues. V lost 2 bases and J lost 5, with 14 bases in between. In germline, CDR1 is SGHTA, CDR2 FQGTGA. The DNA for the CDR3 is TGTGCCAGCAGCTTACAAGCGGGCCCCGGAGATACGCAGTATTTT. Translating gives CASSLQAGPGDTQYF.

The rearrangement links TRBV6-1 to TRBJ1-4; 7 bases match TRBD1. The CDR3 is made up of 13 amino acids. CDR1 and CDR2 (germline): MNHNS, SASEGT. J was trimmed by 7 bases and V by 11 bases; bases with no gene match: 10. CDR3 bases: TGTGCCGTATCGACAGGGTCGGGTGAAAAACTGTTTTTT. Its translation is CAVSTGSGEKLFF.

J is TRBJ1-4 and V is TRBV29-1; unclear D gene. This CDR3 spans 11 amino acids. V was shortened by 4 bases and J by 5 bases, with 5 bases between the two germline ends. Germline CDR1 and CDR2: SQVTM and ANQGSEA. The CDR3 reads CSVVVNEKLFF. The CDR3 DNA reads TGCAGCGTTGTTGTAAATGAAAAACTGTTTTTT.

The V call is TRBV9, the J call TRBJ2-3; TRBD2 aligns across 8 bases. Unmatched junction bases numbered 3, after V lost 4 bases and J lost 2 bases. This CDR3 is built from 14 residues. CDR1 is SGDLS, CDR2 YYNGEE, per germline. In nucleotides, the CDR3 is TGTGCCAGCAGCCCCGGGGGGGCCACAGATACGCAGTATTTT. Translating it yields CASSPGGATDTQYF.

The rearrangement uses TRBV7-3 and TRBJ1-2; 8 nucleotides match TRBD1. In germline, CDR1 is SGHTA, CDR2 FQGTGA. V shed 5 bases, J shed 6 bases, and the junction held 11 bases outside the gene matches. The CDR3 is made up of 15 amino acids. The CDR3 DNA reads as TGTGCCAGCAGCCTTCTTGACGGGGACAGGCATGGCTACACCTTC. Translated: CASSLLDGDRHGYTF.

This chain uses TRBV19 with TRBJ2-5; a weak D match, TRBD1 (5 bases). Germline-derived CDR1 and CDR2 are LNHDA and SQIVND (reference sequence). The CDR3 covers 13 residues. Trimming took off 3 bases at V and 3 bases at J, with 8 bases between the two ends. CDR3 sequence reads: CASSIGAEETQYF. The CDR3, as DNA: TGTGCCAGTAGTATTGGGGCCGAAGAGACCCAGTACTTC.

The chain joins TRBV25-1 to TRBJ2-2; TRBD2 might be the D (5 bases). The CDR3 runs to 15 residues. Germline CDR1 MGHDK, CDR2 SYGVNS. Trimming pared 1 base from V and 4 bases from J, leaving 10 bases between. CDR3 coding DNA: TGTGCCAGCAGTGAATTCCCCCGGGGCACCGGGGAGCTGTTTTTT. It specifies CASSEFPRGTGELFF. The complete variable domain, with remaining parts taken from reference TRBV25-1 and TRBJ2-2, reads EADIYQTPRYLVIGTGKKITLECSQTMGHDKMYWYQQDPGMELHLIHYSYGVNSTEKGDLSSESTVSRIRTEHFPLTLESARPSHTSQYLCASSEFPRGTGELFFGEGSRLTVL.

The V call is TRBV20-1, the J call TRBJ1-1, with 9 positions matching TRBD1. The V gene's germline CDR1 is DFQATT and CDR2 SNEGSKA (reference sequence). The CDR3 is made up of 11 amino acids. CDR3 sequence reads: CRTGGSTEAFF. DNA of the CDR3: TGCAGGACAGGGGGAAGCACTGAAGCTTTCTTT.

This chain connects TRBV5-8 to TRBJ1-1, with D possibly being TRBD1 (5 bases). The ends were cut back, 0 bases at V and 4 bases at J, with 10 bases in the middle. There are 14 residues in the CDR3. Germline loops: CDR1 SGHTS, CDR2 YDEGEE. CDR3 in amino acids: CASSLGGRGTEAFF. The DNA for the CDR3 is TGTGCCAGCAGCTTGGGGGGTAGGGGCACTGAAGCTTTCTTT.

The chain couples TRBV7-2 to TRBJ1-2; a weak D match, TRBD1 (6 bases). V lost 5 bases to trimming and J lost 6 bases, with 28 bases between them. The CDR3 length is 18 residues. Germline V gives CDR1 SGHTA, CDR2 FQGNSA. This chain's CDR3 is CASSPRITAVTGSNGYTF. The CDR3 DNA sequence: TGTGCCAGCAGCCCTCGGATCACTGCCGTAACAGGGTCGAATGGCTACACCTTC.

This clone came up once. The gene calls are TRBV6-1 and TRBJ1-2; D not resolved. The CDR3 sequence is 13 residues long. Trimming removed 2 bases at V and 4 bases at J, with 8 bases between. Per germline, CDR1 MNHNS and CDR2 SASEGT. DNA of the CDR3: TGTGCCAGCAGTGAACGAACAGCCTATGGCTACACCTTC. Translation: CASSERTAYGYTF.

The genes are TRBV7-6 and TRBJ1-3; 10 positions match TRBD1. The V gene's germline CDR1 is SGHVS and CDR2 FNYEAQ. Trimming took 5 bases from V and 0 from J; bases not matched to a gene: 7. The CDR3 loop spans 17 amino acids. The CDR3 region has the DNA TGTGCCAGCAGCCGGGACAGGGGTCTCCTCTCTGGAAACACCATATATTTT. This gives the protein CASSRDRGLLSGNTIYF.

In this sample, this clone turned up once. V gene TRBV7-2 combines with J gene TRBJ1-5; TRBD1 matches at 7 bases. CDR1 SGHTA and CDR2 FQGNSA come from the germline V gene. This CDR3 has 16 amino acids. The junction had 7 bases not matched to a gene; V was cut back by 5 bases and J by 0 bases. CDR3 sequence (DNA): TGTGCCAGCAGCCACCGACAGGGATTTAGCAATCAGCCCCAGCATTTT. Amino acids: CASSHRQGFSNQPQHF. The entire variable domain, with the rest obtained from reference TRBV7-2 and TRBJ1-5, is as follows: GAGVSQSPSNKVTEKGKDVELRCDPISGHTALYWYRQSLGQGLEFLIYFQGNSAPDKSGLPSDRFSAERTGGSVSTLTIQRTQQEDSAVYLCASSHRQGFSNQPQHFGDGTRLSIL.

V gene TRBV19 combines with J gene TRBJ1-3; D is perhaps TRBD1 (5 bases). CDR1 LNHDA and CDR2 SQIVND come from the germline V gene (reference sequence). The CDR3 covers 14 residues. Trimming took 3 bases from V and 4 from J, leaving 10 bases between them. CDR3 nucleotide sequence: TGTGCCAGTAGTATTGGAGGGGACGGAAACACCATATATTTT. Its protein is CASSIGGDGNTIYF.

This clone was observed a single time. The V call is TRBV18, the J call TRBJ2-1, with TRBD2 as a possible D gene (6 bases). The CDR3 sequence is 15 residues long. V was pared by 1 base and J by 7 bases, with 14 bases between. Germline-derived CDR1 and CDR2 are KGHSH and LQKENI. The CDR3 sequence: CASSPQGGLENEQFF. For the CDR3, the DNA is TGTGCCAGCTCACCACAGGGAGGTCTTGAGAATGAGCAGTTCTTC.